This entry features one TCR beta chain sequence. Its antigen is unidentified. This CDR3 spans 13 amino acids. Germline loops: CDR1 SGHTA, CDR2 FQGNSA. V was pared by 5 bases and J by 2 bases, with 3 bases of the junction left unmatched. This sample stems from a study of radiation and T cells in renal cell carcinoma. Study as a whole: Nephrectomy followed 15 Gy stereotactic body radiation by 4 weeks. Study results and limitations: From baseline, blood top tumor clonotypes peaked at 2 weeks post-radiation.

Time point: baseline pretreatment blood. Regarding treatment: 15 Gy SBRT to primary tumor, nephrectomy 4 weeks later. After SBRT, blood was collected at 2 and 4 weeks, plus baseline. Clear cell pathology was present in this patient's renal cell carcinoma. Sequencing used immunoSEQ multiplex PCR; TCRdb keeps in-frame clones, though not all of them. The sample lists some 150,000 clones, roughly 83% seen once, with approximately 20% in the top ten. The TCR sequence derives from a woman aged 45-65 years with renal cell carcinoma. The input for sequencing was blood, taken from a patient whose treatment included radiotherapy and nephrectomy. The rearrangement joins TRBV7-2 to TRBJ2-7; 7 bases match TRBD1. In DNA form, the CDR3 reads TGTGCCAGCAGCCCGGGACAGACCTACGAGCAGTACTTC. Amino acid sequence: CASSPGQTYEQYF. Full variable domain (remainder filled in from reference TRBV7-2 and TRBJ2-7): GAGVSQSPSNKVTEKGKDVELRCDPISGHTALYWYRQSLGQGLEFLIYFQGNSAPDKSGLPSDRFSAERTGGSVSTLTIQRTQQEDSAVYLCASSPGQTYEQYFGPGTRLTVT.